The source of this TCR beta chain is a study of monozygotic twins with inflammatory bowel disease. With respect to this clonotype: Antigen unknown.

Each donor supplied under 3 ml of blood. Broader study findings: Discordant twins showed the same repertoire similarity as concordant twins, possibly from limited power.

Germline CDR1 and CDR2: SQVTM and ANQGSEA. CDR3 length: 15 amino acids. With around 15 and 9 cycles respectively, two nested PCRs were carried out on TCRalpha and TCRbeta cDNA. TCRdb reprocessed the 5' RACE reads and reports one entry per CDR3 protein, with no DNA. This sample's table reports some 170,000 distinct CDR3 sequences. The sequence was collected from a human donor with ulcerative colitis or Crohn's disease, or a healthy co-twin of an affected twin (not recorded which). The specimen was blood. The rearrangement uses TRBV29-1 and TRBJ2-5; TCRdb's D call, TRBD1, is unchecked because there is no DNA. The CDR3: CSVEDGGPARETQNF. Complete variable domain (other parts from reference TRBV29-1 and TRBJ2-5): SAVISQKPSRDICQRGTSLTIQCQVDSQVTMMFWYRQQPGQSLTLIATANQGSEATYESGFVIDKFPISRPNLTFSTLTVSNMSPEDSSIYLCSVEDGGPARETQNFGPGTRLLVL.